These 4 T cell receptor beta chains came from one sample sequenced in a study of shared clonotypes between healthy human individuals. Here immunoSEQ multiplex PCR was the method, and the copy in TCRdb shows in-frame clones only, minus some. Counted here are about 2 million clones, roughly 95% occurring once; the ten biggest clones make up under 1.5%. CD45RO negativity and positive selection for CCR7 defined naive CD8 cells, a population that excluded terminally differentiated effector memory CD45RA+ cells. Sequencing input: naive CD8+ T cells sorted from blood. The receptors originated from a man between 18 and 35 years old in good health.

This clone was observed once. The chain has TRBV30 and TRBJ2-5, with TRBD1 identical over 8 bases. This CDR3 region has 15 residues. The germline gives CDR1 GTSNPN, CDR2 SVGIG (reference sequence). Trimming took 0 bases from V and 0 from J; bases not matched to a gene: 3. The CDR3 sequence is CAWSVGQGYQETQYF. As DNA, the CDR3 is TGTGCCTGGAGTGTAGGACAGGGTTACCAAGAGACCCAGTACTTC.

V and J are TRBV5-4 and TRBJ2-7; TRBD1 matches 8 bases. CDR1 and CDR2 (germline): SGHNT, YYREEE (reference sequence). The CDR3 totals 15 residues. The ends lost 4 bases at V and 6 bases at J; junction bases unmatched: 12. CDR3 loop: CASSTQGAHLSEQYF. The CDR3, as DNA: TGTGCCAGCAGCACTCAGGGGGCCCATCTCTCCGAGCAGTACTTC. Full variable domain (remainder filled in from reference TRBV5-4 and TRBJ2-7): ETGVTQSPTHLIKTRGQQVTLRCSSQSGHNTVSWYQQALGQGPQFIFQYYREEENGRGNFPPRFSGLQFPNYSSELNVNALELDDSALYLCASSTQGAHLSEQYFGPGTRLTVT.

There are a few counts of this clone. The sample holds other DNA sequences that translate to the same CDR3. The rearrangement links TRBV7-9 to TRBJ2-7; D might be TRBD1 (6 bases). The CDR3 sequence is 13 residues long. Deletions cut 5 bases from V and 0 bases from J, with 8 bases between. Germline V gene lookup returns CDR1 SEHNR and CDR2 FQNEAQ (reference sequence). CDR3 loop: CASSPDSSYEQYF. CDR3 sequence (DNA): TGTGCCAGCAGCCCGGACAGCTCCTACGAGCAGTACTTC.

The chain links TRBV2 to TRBJ2-5, with D unresolved. CDR3 length: 12 amino acids. Germline V gives CDR1 SNHLY, CDR2 FYNNEI. With 3 bases removed from V and 3 bases from J, the gap between germline ends came to 5 bases. CDR3 DNA: TGTGCCAGCAGTGAGGGCGAAGAGACCCAGTACTTC. Translating gives CASSEGEETQYF.